Reported below is one TCR beta chain. This clone was recorded once. This clone's antigen is unknown. No base qualities exist here, and no much larger clone lies one base off it. These data are taken from a study of T cell responses to AZD1222 COVID-19 vaccine (dated by TCRdb to 2020 to 2023). Looking at the study overall: A total of about 250 trial participants underwent TCR sequencing, of whom roughly 210 had received two doses of AZD1222 and 26 had received two doses of the MenACWY control vaccine. Enrollment into the trials was organized by age into subgroups of 18-55, 56-69 and 70-plus years, and those subgroups contained roughly 140, 27 and 60 TCR-sequenced participants, respectively. Study-wide findings and limitations: Conclusions about previously exposed vaccinees are limited because only six or seven AZD1222 recipients were SARS-CoV-2 seropositive at baseline. Epitopes outside the regions mutated in the B.1.351 and B.1.1.7 variants were reportedly recognized by nearly half of the unique spike-specific TCRs. Participants were mostly white British, with more females than males. The authors suggested clonal diversity may have been underestimated. The 56-69-year group was small, and its depth increase did not reach significance, likely because of low power. Spike-specific TCR breadth and depth rose significantly after two AZD1222 doses compared with day 0 and with MenACWY recipients. Vaccine-associated CD4 TCRs spanned the whole spike protein, with dominant responses in regions 160-218 and 743-854. No day 14 peak-response samples were available, so repertoires were characterized only after the peak T cell response.

The CDR3 regions of human TCRbeta chains were analyzed by immunosequencing. On the study's bioinformatics: Repertoire TCRs were checked for matches against a reference library of SARS-CoV-2-specific TCRs that had been generated using the MIRA antigen-specificity platform. Breadth was defined as the fraction of unique TCRs that were SARS-CoV-2-associated. Depth was defined as the fraction of total T cells that were SARS-CoV-2-associated. Using the MIRA data, every spike-specific TCR was mapped to the spike region that the TCR reacted to and assigned to either a CD4 or a CD8 class. Log10-transformed breadth and depth values were compared by one-way ANOVA with Sidak's multiple comparisons tests. Not all clones reach the TCRdb copy of this immuneACCESS table, which keeps in-frame sequences only. Checked studies attribute under half of the gap to unresolved V genes and leave the rest unexplained. D and trimming come from the DNA, and the V and J calls and clone size come from that table. This sample is represented by more than 95,000 clones; 80% to 90% of them were singletons. Clones ranked in the top ten supply about 7.1% of the sample.

The germline V gene (reference sequence) sets CDR1 to SEHNR and CDR2 to FQNEAQ. From V the trimming removes 5 bases and from J it removes 8 bases, while the gene matches leave 5 bases of the junction unaccounted for. The CDR3 holds 14 amino acids from the cysteine to the phenylalanine. Here the CDR3 DNA is all that survives: 42 bases in frame from base 1. The time point label corresponds to: about 28 days (+/-7) after the second vaccine dose. AZD1222 recipients given second doses at about 4 weeks or at about 12 weeks were pooled, since spike-specific TCR depth and breadth were not found to differ between the two schedules. Vaccinee samples were obtained from the UK trials COV001 and COV002, which included a single-blind randomized controlled phase 2/3 trial of AZD1222 (ChAdOx1 nCoV-19) in healthy adults. Trial participant PBMC samples were collected at day 0 and day 28 after the second dose for TCRbeta chain sequencing.

The origin of this receptor is an adult who received the AZD1222 COVID-19 vaccine. The sequenced sample was peripheral blood, obtained 28 days after the second AZD1222 dose. The V and J genes are TRBV7-9 and TRBJ2-1, and 11 bases in between align with TRBD2. CDR3 region: CASSPTSGSDEQFF. The nucleotide sequence reads TGTGCCAGCAGCCCAACTAGCGGGAGCGATGAGCAGTTCTTC.